These 32 T cell receptor beta chains were all obtained from the same sample, sequenced in a study of a mutant IDH1 vaccine in newly diagnosed glioma. The data were produced by immunoSEQ multiplex PCR, yet TCRdb's version contains in-frame clones alone and is incomplete. The data hold about 36,000 clones, with 80% observed a single time. Noted time point: week 11, during vaccination. Alongside topical imiquimod, each dose of vaccine comprised 300 ug of mutant IDH1 20-mer peptide. Their target antigens are unknown. Sequenced material: peripheral blood mononuclear cells (PBMCs), taken from a glioma patient whose treatment included an IDH1 peptide vaccine. The receptors shown here come from a woman aged 25 to 39 with glioma. Some clones in this sample may be carry-over from other donors' samples.

The chain employs TRBV5-8 and TRBJ1-2; D remains ambiguous. Looked up from germline, CDR1 is SGHTS and CDR2 is YDEGEE. With 0 bases removed from V and 8 bases from J, the gap between germline ends came to 8 bases. This CDR3 is 12 amino acids long. CDR3 sequence: CASSLDGPGYTF. The CDR3 nucleotides are TGTGCCAGCAGCTTGGACGGGCCGGGCTACACCTTC.

The sample holds a few counts of this clone. The chain couples TRBV5-5 to TRBJ1-5; 8 nucleotides agree with TRBD1. This CDR3 contains 15 residues. The J segment lost 0 bases and the V segment lost 4 bases, leaving 3 bases of the junction unmatched. Germline V CDR1 and CDR2: SGHKS, YYEKEE (reference sequence). The CDR3 here is CASSRTGNSNQPQHF. The CDR3, as DNA: TGTGCCAGCAGCCGGACAGGGAATAGCAATCAGCCCCAGCATTTT.

This sequence joins TRBV11-2 and TRBJ1-4, with 7 bases that match TRBD1. The CDR3 length is 15 residues. Germline V gene lookup returns CDR1 SGHAT and CDR2 FQNNGV. Unmatched junction bases numbered 8, after V lost 5 bases and J lost 5 bases. The CDR3 protein is CASSAQTGTNEKLFF. CDR3 DNA: TGTGCCAGCAGCGCCCAGACAGGGACAAATGAAAAACTGTTTTTT.

The J gene is TRBJ2-5, the V gene TRBV6-1; D not certain. The CDR3 has 14 amino acids. Looked up from germline, CDR1 is MNHNS and CDR2 is SASEGT. Trimming cost V 6 bases and J 5 bases, with 16 bases left between them. Here the CDR3 DNA reads TGTGCCAGCAGGTCACAGTATACGTCGGAGACCCAGTACTTC. It is translated as CASRSQYTSETQYF.

The CDR3 DNA is TGTGCCAGCAGACCTTCGAGGGCCACAGATACGCAGTATTTT. Translating it yields CASRPSRATDTQYF. V is TRBV7-9 and J is TRBJ2-3, with TRBD2 as a possible D gene (5 bases). The CDR3 runs 14 residues. V lost 6 bases, J lost 2 bases, and 12 bases lay in between. Germline CDR1 and CDR2: SEHNR and FQNEAQ (reference sequence).

The chain uses TRBV29-1 and TRBJ1-1, with 8 positions matching TRBD1. The length of the CDR3 is 13 residues. The junction had 2 bases not matched to a gene; V was cut back by 5 bases and J by 0 bases. Germline V gene sequence: CDR1 SQVTM, CDR2 ANQGSEA. The CDR3 nucleotides are TGCAGCGTTAGGACAGGGATGAACACTGAAGCTTTCTTT. It translates to CSVRTGMNTEAFF.

V is TRBV2 and J is TRBJ2-1, with D perhaps matching TRBD2 (6 bases). Germline V gives CDR1 SNHLY, CDR2 FYNNEI. This CDR3 is 12 amino acids long. Trimming stripped 6 bases from V and 8 bases from J, with 11 bases between. CDR3 in amino acids: CASREGLDEQFF. CDR3 sequence (DNA): TGTGCCAGCAGGGAGGGACTGGATGAGCAGTTCTTC.

CDR3 sequence reads: CASSPRPWGSEQYF. CDR3 in DNA: TGTGCCAGCAGCCCGCGACCCTGGGGGTCCGAGCAGTACTTC. The chain couples TRBV14 to TRBJ2-7; D tentatively reads TRBD1 or TRBD2 (5 bases each). V was pared by 4 bases and J by 6 bases, with 16 bases between. CDR3 length: 14 amino acids. In germline, CDR1 is SGHDN, CDR2 FVKESK.

The chain recombines TRBV19 with TRBJ1-1, with TRBD1 identical over 7 bases. V lost 6 bases to trimming and J lost 4 bases; unmatched junction nucleotides: 8. This CDR3 spans 14 amino acids. Germline V gene lookup returns CDR1 LNHDA and CDR2 SQIVND (reference sequence). The CDR3 DNA sequence: TGTGCCAGTAGCAAAAAGGGGGCGGGCACTGAAGCTTTCTTT. Translated, it gives CASSKKGAGTEAFF. Together with reference TRBV19 and TRBJ1-1, the CDR3 gives the full variable domain: DGGITQSPKYLFRKEGQNVTLSCEQNLNHDAMYWYRQDPGQGLRLIYYSQIVNDFQKGDIAEGYSVSREKKESFPLTVTSAQKNPTAFYLCASSKKGAGTEAFFGQGTRLTVV.

A remark on this clone: At one end the junction does not follow the germline gene, possibly because of a read error. CDR3: CASSLGGLAGWNEQLF. In DNA form, the CDR3 reads TGTGCCAGCAGCTTAGGGGGACTAGCGGGATGGAATGAGCAGCTCTTC. The chain is built from TRBV7-9 and TRBJ2-1, with TRBD2 matching over 13 bases. The CDR3 length is 16 residues. Germline values: CDR1 SEHNR, CDR2 FQNEAQ (reference sequence).

This clone was counted once. A clone one base away is much larger, so this may be a read error. The same CDR3 is also encoded by other DNA sequences in this sample. The CDR3 protein is CASSITLEQGYGNQPQHF. The CDR3 DNA is TGTGCCAGTAGTATCACACTGGAACAGGGGTACGGCAATCAGCCCCAGCATTTT. This chain links TRBV19 with TRBJ1-5, with TRBD1 identical over 7 bases. The CDR3 spans 18 residues. CDR1 and CDR2 (germline): LNHDA, SQIVND (reference sequence). After removal of 3 bases from V and 2 bases from J, the junction contained 13 bases not matched to a gene.

The chain links TRBV5-1 to TRBJ2-7, with D perhaps being TRBD1 or TRBD2 (6 bases each). V dropped 9 bases and J dropped 6 bases, with 13 bases sitting between them. This CDR3 contains 11 residues. Per the germline V gene, CDR1 is SGHRS and CDR2 is YFSETQ. This CDR3 is CATEGGGEQYF. The DNA of the CDR3 is TGCGCCACCGAAGGGGGAGGCGAGCAGTACTTC.

This clone was seen more than once but under ten times. This chain connects TRBV7-3 to TRBJ2-2; D gene ambiguous. The germline V gene has CDR1 SGHTA and CDR2 FQGTGA. V dropped 1 base and J dropped 2 bases, with 8 bases sitting between them. The CDR3 sequence is 15 residues long. CDR3 sequence reads: CASSLMSTNTGELFF. In DNA form, the CDR3 reads TGTGCCAGCAGCTTAATGTCTACAAACACCGGGGAGCTGTTTTTT.

DNA of the CDR3: TGTGCCAGCAGTTACTCAACCGGAGGCGAGCAGTACTTC. Amino acids: CASSYSTGGEQYF. This chain uses TRBV6-5 with TRBJ2-7, with D perhaps TRBD2 (5 bases). Germline lookup yields CDR1 MNHEY and CDR2 SVGAGI. V lost 0 bases and J 6 bases, leaving 9 bases between the germline ends. The length of the CDR3 is 13 residues.

V and J are TRBV27 and TRBJ2-7, with 9 bases fitting TRBD2. V was pared by 6 bases and J by 0 bases, with 3 bases of the junction left unmatched. Germline CDR1 and CDR2: MNHEY and SMNVEV (reference sequence). The CDR3 has 14 amino acids. The CDR3 DNA is TGTGCCAGCAGAGGTAGCGGGGGCTCCTACGAGCAGTACTTC. Its protein product is CASRGSGGSYEQYF.

J is TRBJ1-3 and V is TRBV13, with TRBD1 matching 7 bases. The V and J ends lost 0 bases and 0 bases, in that order; junction bases with no gene match: 2. The germline V gene encodes CDR1 PRHDT and CDR2 FYEKMQ (reference sequence). The CDR3 covers 16 residues. DNA of the CDR3: TGTGCCAGCAGCTTAGGTAGGGACAGCTCTGGAAACACCATATATTTT. Translated, it gives CASSLGRDSSGNTIYF.

The genes are TRBV19 and TRBJ2-7, with 12 nucleotides matching TRBD2. The V and J ends lost 6 bases and 4 bases, in that order; junction bases with no gene match: 4. Germline V lookup: CDR1 LNHDA, CDR2 SQIVND (reference sequence). CDR3 length equals 14 residues. CDR3 sequence: CASRATSGSYEQYF. CDR3 DNA sequence: TGTGCCAGTAGGGCGACTAGCGGGAGTTACGAGCAGTACTTC. Complete variable domain (other parts from reference TRBV19 and TRBJ2-7): DGGITQSPKYLFRKEGQNVTLSCEQNLNHDAMYWYRQDPGQGLRLIYYSQIVNDFQKGDIAEGYSVSREKKESFPLTVTSAQKNPTAFYLCASRATSGSYEQYFGPGTRLTVT.

V is TRBV27 and J is TRBJ2-1; no firm D call. The CDR3 has 16 residues. From germline, CDR1 is MNHEY and CDR2 SMNVEV (reference sequence). V was cut by 6 bases and J by 10 bases, with 25 bases left in between. The CDR3 bases are TGTGCCAGCAGCCAAAGACTCAGCCCGGTGGTAGGGGAGCAGTTCTTC. Translated: CASSQRLSPVVGEQFF.

This chain uses TRBV7-9 with TRBJ2-1, with TRBD2 matching over 12 bases. V was pared by 5 bases and J by 4 bases, with 9 bases of the junction left unmatched. CDR1 is SEHNR, CDR2 FQNEAQ, per germline (reference sequence). The CDR3 consists of 17 residues. The CDR3 sequence: CASSLGGTSGPYNEQFF. The CDR3 nucleotides are TGTGCCAGCAGCCTGGGCGGGACTAGCGGGCCGTACAATGAGCAGTTCTTC.

This clone was picked up one time. The CDR3 DNA reads TGCGCCAGCAGCTTGGATAGCGGGACAAAGACCCAGTACTTC. Its protein is CASSLDSGTKTQYF. The chain joins TRBV5-1 to TRBJ2-5; TRBD2 aligns across 8 bases. The germline V gene encodes CDR1 SGHRS and CDR2 YFSETQ. Unmatched junction bases numbered 4, after V lost 0 bases and J lost 6 bases. The CDR3 contains 14 residues.

This sequence joins TRBV6-5 and TRBJ1-2; 8 bases line up with TRBD1. The CDR3 has 16 residues. Germline values: CDR1 MNHEY, CDR2 SVGAGI. Trimming took 3 bases from V and 2 from J; bases not matched to a gene: 8. The CDR3, as DNA: TGTGCCAGCAGTTATGAGGGGACAGGCCCCAACTATGGCTACACCTTC. It encodes CASSYEGTGPNYGYTF.

The chain uses TRBV27 and TRBJ2-3; the D is unclear. The CDR3 sequence is 12 residues long. V shed 6 bases and J shed 4 bases, with 8 bases lying between them. Germline V gene data show CDR1 as MNHEY and CDR2 as SMNVEV (reference sequence). CDR3 nucleotides: TGTGCCAGCAGGATTGGTGCAGATACGCAGTATTTT. It translates to CASRIGADTQYF.

This clone was detected a few times. This chain links TRBV2 with TRBJ1-2; D call uncertain. The CDR3 is 16 residues long. CDR1 and CDR2 (germline): SNHLY, FYNNEI. V dropped 1 base and J dropped 4 bases, with 16 bases sitting between them. The CDR3: CASSEGQVARTYGYTF. The DNA of the CDR3 is TGTGCCAGCAGTGAAGGGCAAGTAGCTCGGACCTATGGCTACACCTTC.

The chain combines TRBV11-3 with TRBJ1-2, with a tentative D call TRBD1 (6 bases). Germline V lookup: CDR1 SGHNT, CDR2 YENEEA. The CDR3 totals 12 residues. V was clipped by 4 bases and J by 11 bases, with 14 bases between them. CDR3: CASSYGQTGYTF. In DNA, the CDR3 is TGTGCCAGCAGCTATGGACAGACGGGGTACACCTTC.

The table lists this clone with a few counts. The V gene is TRBV5-8, the J gene TRBJ2-2; maybe TRBD1 (6 bases). The CDR3 sequence is 14 residues long. With 0 bases removed from V and 3 bases from J, the gap between germline ends came to 6 bases. Germline CDR1 is SGHTS and CDR2 is YDEGEE. The CDR3 region is CASSLDRDTGELFF. CDR3 in DNA: TGTGCCAGCAGCTTGGACAGGGACACCGGGGAGCTGTTTTTT.

In this sample, this clone turned up a few times. J is TRBJ1-1 and V is TRBV5-5; D remains ambiguous. This CDR3 has 14 residues. The V gene lost 4 bases and the J gene lost 7 bases, with 17 bases spanning the gap. Germline assignment: CDR1 SGHKS and CDR2 YYEKEE (reference sequence). The CDR3 nucleotides are TGTGCCAGCAGCCCCCGGGTGGGTACCTTTGAAGCTTTCTTT. This gives the protein CASSPRVGTFEAFF.

The gene calls are TRBV15 and TRBJ1-4; D gene uncertain. This CDR3 is 14 amino acids long. CDR1 LNHNV and CDR2 YYDKDF come from the germline V gene (reference sequence). V lost 6 bases and J lost 3, with 11 bases in between. As DNA, the CDR3 is TGTGCCACCAGGAGGTCGGTGGCTAATGAAAAACTGTTTTTT. Translation: CATRRSVANEKLFF.

The chain employs TRBV4-1 and TRBJ2-5; no reliable D call. CDR1 is MGHRA and CDR2 is YSYEKL in the germline V gene. Between the trimmed V and J ends, which lost 1 base and 5 bases, there was a span of 8 bases. There are 13 residues in the CDR3. CDR3 amino acids: CASSQVLRETQYF. The CDR3 nucleotides read TGCGCCAGCAGCCAAGTTCTGAGGGAGACCCAGTACTTC.

This chain links TRBV5-1 with TRBJ1-1; D ambiguous. V lost 3 bases to trimming and J lost 1 base, with 13 bases between them. The CDR3 loop spans 15 amino acids. CDR1 is SGHRS, CDR2 YFSETQ, per germline. The CDR3 region is CASSWTEPSNTEAFF. CDR3 coding DNA: TGCGCCAGCAGCTGGACGGAACCCTCGAACACTGAAGCTTTCTTT.

This clone was detected a few times. The V and J genes are TRBV11-2 and TRBJ1-1, with a weak D call TRBD1 (5 bases). This CDR3 region has 15 residues. Germline V CDR1 and CDR2: SGHAT, FQNNGV. V was pared by 0 bases and J by 5 bases, with 13 bases between. CDR3 sequence (DNA): TGTGCCAGCAGCTTAGATCAATGGGGGGGGACTGAAGCTTTCTTT. This sequence encodes CASSLDQWGGTEAFF.

J is TRBJ1-4 and V is TRBV2, with D possibly being TRBD1 (5 bases). This CDR3 has 13 residues. Germline V gives CDR1 SNHLY, CDR2 FYNNEI. Trimming cost V 6 bases and J 7 bases, with 12 bases left between them. This chain's CDR3 is CASRGRLGEKLFF. The CDR3 nucleotides are TGTGCCAGCAGGGGGCGGCTCGGTGAAAAACTGTTTTTT.

J is TRBJ2-3 and V is TRBV5-1; the D gene is possibly TRBD1 (6 bases). The length of the CDR3 is 15 residues. Germline CDR1 is SGHRS and CDR2 is YFSETQ. Trimming shortened V by 0 bases and J by 1 base, and 9 bases separated the two germline ends. CDR3 bases: TGCGCCAGCAGCTTGGCACAGGGCGGCACAGATACGCAGTATTTT. It is translated as CASSLAQGGTDTQYF.